Listed below are T cell receptor beta chains from one sample, sequenced in a study of long-term antiretroviral therapy in people with HIV. The assay was immunoSEQ multiplex PCR, and TCRdb's table has in-frame clones only and misses some. The sample shows 7,100 or so clones, 70% to 85% of them seen only once. The sample in question was unsorted PBMCs, obtained 1.1 years after starting antiretroviral therapy. The receptor source for this set is a man between 35 and 55 years old with HIV. The CDR3 runs from the conserved cysteine through the conserved F or W. A D gene is named only where the DNA matches it firmly. Only some rows state a clone size, as once, few, many or a class for expanded clones.

V gene: TRBV18
D gene: -
clone size: -
J gene: TRBJ2-2
CDR3 protein: CASSLGAPANTGELFF
CDR3 DNA: TGTGCCAGCTCACTAGGGGCCCCCGCGAACACCGGGGAGCTGTTTTTT

V gene: TRBV5-4
D gene: -
clone size: -
J gene: TRBJ1-1
CDR3 protein: CASSGDGEMNTEAFF
CDR3 DNA: TGTGCCAGCAGCGGGGACGGGGAGATGAACACTGAAGCTTTCTTT

V gene: TRBV6-1
D gene: -
clone size: -
J gene: TRBJ1-5
CDR3 protein: CASSEGVGGNQPQHF
CDR3 DNA: TGTGCCAGCAGTGAAGGGGTTGGGGGCAATCAGCCCCAGCATTTT

V gene: TRBV11-3
D gene: TRBD1
clone size: -
J gene: TRBJ1-1
CDR3 protein: CASSLRDRGQSEAFF
CDR3 DNA: TGTGCCAGCAGCTTAAGGGACAGGGGGCAGAGTGAAGCTTTCTTT

V gene: TRBV6-5
D gene: TRBD2
clone size: -
J gene: TRBJ2-1
CDR3 protein: CASSLEAGAYNEQFF
CDR3 DNA: TGTGCCAGCAGTCTCGAGGCGGGGGCCTACAATGAGCAGTTCTTC

V gene: TRBV5-3
D gene: TRBD1
clone size: few
J gene: TRBJ1-2
CDR3 protein: CASSFRDSYGYTF
CDR3 DNA: TGTGCCAGCAGCTTCCGGGACAGCTATGGCTACACCTTC

V gene: TRBV10-1
D gene: TRBD2
clone size: -
J gene: TRBJ2-2
CDR3 protein: CASSGGTNTGELFF
CDR3 DNA: TGCGCCAGCAGCGGGGGGACGAACACCGGGGAGCTGTTTTTT

V gene: TRBV19
D gene: -
clone size: -
J gene: TRBJ2-3
CDR3 protein: CASSMSRGSSTDTQYF
CDR3 DNA: TGTGCCAGTAGTATGTCTAGGGGCTCTAGCACAGATACGCAGTATTTT

V gene: TRBV27
D gene: TRBD2
clone size: -
J gene: TRBJ2-7
CDR3 protein: CASGPSGRNEQYF
CDR3 DNA: TGTGCCAGCGGGCCTAGCGGGCGGAACGAGCAGTACTTC

V gene: TRBV7-9
D gene: -
clone size: -
J gene: TRBJ1-1
CDR3 protein: CASSGQGGRTEAFF
CDR3 DNA: TGTGCCAGCAGCGGGCAGGGAGGAAGGACTGAAGCTTTCTTT

V gene: TRBV12-5
D gene: -
clone size: -
J gene: TRBJ2-4
CDR3 protein: CASGPPQGLAKNIQYF
CDR3 DNA: TGTGCTAGTGGGCCCCCACAAGGGTTAGCCAAAAACATTCAGTACTTC

V gene: TRBV5-8
D gene: -
clone size: -
J gene: TRBJ2-7
CDR3 protein: CASRLRDEQYF
CDR3 DNA: TGTGCCAGCAGGCTCCGGGACGAGCAGTACTTC

V gene: TRBV27
D gene: TRBD2
clone size: -
J gene: TRBJ2-7
CDR3 protein: CASSWTSIHEQYF
CDR3 DNA: TGTGCCAGCAGTTGGACTAGCATCCACGAGCAGTACTTC

V gene: TRBV4-1
D gene: TRBD1
clone size: -
J gene: TRBJ1-2
CDR3 protein: CASSLGQGAVPNYGYTF
CDR3 DNA: TGCGCCAGCAGCCTGGGACAGGGGGCTGTACCTAACTATGGCTACACCTTC

V gene: TRBV27
D gene: -
clone size: once
J gene: TRBJ1-2
CDR3 protein: CASRGIGGNYGYTF
CDR3 DNA: TGTGCCAGCAGAGGAATAGGAGGCAACTATGGCTACACCTTC

V gene: TRBV27
D gene: -
clone size: once
J gene: TRBJ1-6
CDR3 protein: CASSLGPAGVSPLHF
CDR3 DNA: TGTGCCAGCAGTTTGGGCCCCGCGGGAGTTTCACCCCTCCACTTT

V gene: TRBV28
D gene: -
clone size: -
J gene: TRBJ1-5
CDR3 protein: CASSLWGTDSNQPQHF
CDR3 DNA: TGTGCCAGCAGTTTATGGGGGACGGATAGCAATCAGCCCCAGCATTTT

V gene: TRBV7-9
D gene: -
clone size: -
J gene: TRBJ2-3
CDR3 protein: CASSPPGRTVFTDTQYF
CDR3 DNA: TGTGCCAGCAGCCCCCCGGGGAGGACAGTCTTCACAGATACGCAGTATTTT

V gene: TRBV27
D gene: -
clone size: -
J gene: TRBJ2-7
CDR3 protein: CASRGMGNFYEQYF
CDR3 DNA: TGTGCCAGCAGAGGCATGGGGAATTTCTACGAGCAGTACTTC

V gene: TRBV14
D gene: -
clone size: few
J gene: TRBJ2-7
CDR3 protein: CASSPYMGLAYEQYF
CDR3 DNA: TGTGCCAGCAGCCCATATATGGGGTTAGCCTACGAGCAGTACTTC

V gene: TRBV2
D gene: -
clone size: -
J gene: TRBJ1-4
CDR3 protein: CAGRQETGGEKLFF
CDR3 DNA: TGTGCCGGCCGACAGGAGACGGGAGGTGAAAAACTGTTTTTT

V gene: TRBV5-1
D gene: TRBD2
clone size: -
J gene: TRBJ2-1
CDR3 protein: CASSFSGEYNEQFF
CDR3 DNA: TGCGCCAGCAGCTTTAGCGGGGAGTACAATGAGCAGTTCTTC

V gene: TRBV6-5
D gene: -
clone size: few
J gene: TRBJ1-5
CDR3 protein: CASRLDSNQPQHF
CDR3 DNA: TGTGCCAGCAGACTGGATAGCAATCAGCCCCAGCATTTT

V gene: TRBV7-6
D gene: -
clone size: few
J gene: TRBJ1-3
CDR3 protein: CASRPTDLSGNTIYF
CDR3 DNA: TGTGCCAGCAGACCAACGGACCTCTCTGGAAACACCATATATTTT

V gene: TRBV4-1
D gene: -
clone size: few
J gene: TRBJ1-2
CDR3 protein: CASSQDGDRTLYGYTF
CDR3 DNA: TGCGCCAGCAGCCAAGATGGCGACAGAACCCTCTATGGCTACACCTTC

V gene: TRBV5-6
D gene: -
clone size: -
J gene: TRBJ1-2
CDR3 protein: CASSFREGSYGYTF
CDR3 DNA: TGTGCCAGCAGCTTTAGGGAAGGATCCTATGGCTACACCTTC

V gene: TRBV5-4
D gene: -
clone size: -
J gene: TRBJ2-1
CDR3 protein: CASSVGTRDDEQFF
CDR3 DNA: TGTGCCAGCAGCGTCGGGACGCGGGACGATGAGCAGTTCTTC

V gene: TRBV9
D gene: -
clone size: -
J gene: TRBJ2-7
CDR3 protein: CASSPTGTEQYF
CDR3 DNA: TGTGCCAGCAGCCCCACAGGGACCGAGCAGTACTTC

V gene: TRBV9
D gene: -
clone size: -
J gene: TRBJ2-4
CDR3 protein: CASSRDTQNIQYF
CDR3 DNA: TGTGCCAGCAGTCGGGACACCCAAAACATTCAGTACTTC

V gene: TRBV4-2
D gene: -
clone size: -
J gene: TRBJ2-5
CDR3 protein: CASSHGSLGGETQYF
CDR3 DNA: TGTGCCAGCAGCCATGGATCACTTGGGGGAGAGACCCAGTACTTC

V gene: TRBV5-1
D gene: -
clone size: -
J gene: TRBJ2-7
CDR3 protein: CASSLAGREYEQYF
CDR3 DNA: TGCGCCAGCAGCTTGGCCGGCAGGGAGTACGAGCAGTACTTC

V gene: TRBV27
D gene: -
clone size: few
J gene: TRBJ2-7
CDR3 protein: CASRLTPTGVYEQYF
CDR3 DNA: TGTGCCAGCAGATTGACCCCCACGGGAGTTTACGAGCAGTACTTC

V gene: TRBV25-1
D gene: -
clone size: -
J gene: TRBJ1-1
CDR3 protein: CASSEGRLNTEAFF
CDR3 DNA: TGTGCCAGCAGTGAGGGCAGGTTGAACACTGAAGCTTTCTTT

V gene: TRBV5-1
D gene: -
clone size: once
J gene: TRBJ2-7
CDR3 protein: CASSLDQGTYEQYF
CDR3 DNA: TGCGCCAGCAGCTTGGATCAGGGTACCTACGAGCAGTACTTC

V gene: TRBV9
D gene: -
clone size: -
J gene: TRBJ1-2
CDR3 protein: CASSLSSGGTYGYTF
CDR3 DNA: TGTGCCAGCAGCCTCTCCTCCGGGGGAACTTATGGCTACACCTTC

V gene: TRBV11-1
D gene: -
clone size: -
J gene: TRBJ1-1
CDR3 protein: CASSLGSRSWTRNTEAFF
CDR3 DNA: TGTGCCAGCAGCTTAGGCTCTCGCTCCTGGACAAGGAACACTGAAGCTTTCTTT

V gene: TRBV5-1
D gene: TRBD1
clone size: once
J gene: TRBJ2-3
CDR3 protein: CASSLGGGDGTDTQYF
CDR3 DNA: TGCGCCAGCAGCTTGGGAGGGGGCGACGGCACAGATACGCAGTATTTT

V gene: TRBV18
D gene: -
clone size: -
J gene: TRBJ2-3
CDR3 protein: CASSPTRGGGHTDTQYF
CDR3 DNA: TGTGCCAGCTCACCGACCCGAGGAGGGGGGCACACAGATACGCAGTATTTT

V gene: TRBV5-4
D gene: -
clone size: few
J gene: TRBJ2-7
CDR3 protein: CALSWGLLEQYF
CDR3 DNA: TGTGCCCTTTCCTGGGGACTTCTCGAGCAGTACTTC

V gene: TRBV21-1
D gene: -
clone size: -
J gene: TRBJ1-6
CDR3 protein: CASSKGCIGETGSFDSPLHF
CDR3 DNA: TGTGCCAGCAGCAAAGGGTGCATAGGGGAGACAGGGTCTTTTGATTCACCCCTCCACTTT

V gene: TRBV7-9
D gene: TRBD2
clone size: -
J gene: TRBJ2-2
CDR3 protein: CASSLEGGAVTGELFF
CDR3 DNA: TGTGCCAGCAGCTTAGAGGGAGGGGCGGTCACCGGGGAGCTGTTTTTT

V gene: TRBV9
D gene: -
clone size: -
J gene: TRBJ1-6
CDR3 protein: CASSGDRLSSYNSPLHF
CDR3 DNA: TGTGCCAGCAGCGGCGACCGGTTGAGCTCCTATAATTCACCCCTCCACTTT

V gene: TRBV7-9
D gene: -
clone size: -
J gene: TRBJ2-1
CDR3 protein: CASSLGNGEQFF
CDR3 DNA: TGTGCCAGCAGCTTAGGGAATGGTGAGCAGTTCTTC

V gene: TRBV10-3
D gene: -
clone size: once
J gene: TRBJ2-7
CDR3 protein: CAIRRSDSGTYEQYF
CDR3 DNA: TGTGCCATCAGGAGGTCGGACAGTGGCACCTACGAGCAGTACTTC

V gene: TRBV2
D gene: TRBD1
clone size: -
J gene: TRBJ1-5
CDR3 protein: CASSPGQYQPQHF
CDR3 DNA: TGTGCCAGCAGTCCGGGACAGTATCAGCCCCAGCATTTT